What follows describes a single TCR beta chain. As yet, its antigen is unknown. The germline gene is not matched at one end of the junction; a read error may be the cause. This specimen belongs to a study of CD8+CD57+ T cells in acquired aplastic anemia. Study overall: Sorted CD4+ and CD8+ cells yielded about 3 ug of DNA on average.

Only patients with CD8+CD57+ cell expansion on flow cytometry were chosen for sequencing. Sampling of blood occurred while the patients had still received no therapy. Genomic DNA templated the TCR beta VDJ and CDR3 profiling. Via MiXCR, TCRdb re-called the reads, giving one row per CDR3 protein. This sample has roughly 250,000 distinct CDR3 sequences, with approximately 45% found just once. Germline CDR1 and CDR2: SGHTA and FQGNSA. The CDR3 is 15 amino acids. Study-wide results and caveats: Patient and control CD8+ Simpson's diversity was not significantly different. Patients and controls shared fewer than 30 CD8+ CDR3 sequences.

The source is a human donor with aplastic anemia. This chain connects TRBV7-2 to TRBJ2-1; D gene ambiguous. Sequences were obtained from sorted CD4+, CD8+, or CD8+CD57+ T cells (not recorded which) from PBMCs. CDR3: CASSPDVGSYNEQFF. The CDR3 DNA follows: TGCGCCAGCAGCCCGGATGTCGGCTCCTACAATGAGCAGTTCTTC. The entire variable domain, with the rest obtained from reference TRBV7-2 and TRBJ2-1, is as follows: GAGVSQSPSNKVTEKGKDVELRCDPISGHTALYWYRQSLGQGLEFLIYFQGNSAPDKSGLPSDRFSAERTGGSVSTLTIQRTQQEDSAVYLCASSPDVGSYNEQFFGPGTRLTVL.